These T cell receptor beta chains were read from a single sample in a study of T cell changes during pregnancy in multiple sclerosis. Assay: immunoSEQ multiplex PCR; the TCRdb copy retains only in-frame clones and omits some. The data contain more than 75,000 clones, approximately 92% of them singletons. This material consisted of peripheral blood, taken in the first trimester of pregnancy. The receptors originated from a female donor with multiple sclerosis, enrolled in a pregnancy study. CDR3s include the opening cysteine and the closing phenylalanine or tryptophan.

length: 15; J: TRBJ2-1; V: TRBV19; CDR3: CASSIQGLSYNEQFF
length: 14; J: TRBJ1-1; V: TRBV7-2; CDR3: CASSLVLANPEAFF
length: 15; J: TRBJ1-2; V: TRBV29-1; CDR3: CSVVGGTGKNYGYTF
length: 14; J: TRBJ1-2; V: TRBV5-1; CDR3: CASSFFGQDYGYTF
length: 15; J: TRBJ1-2; V: TRBV6-5; CDR3: CASSKQTGKIYGYTF
length: 16; J: TRBJ1-1; V: TRBV12-5; CDR3: CASGLDITGGNTEAFF
length: 15; J: TRBJ1-3; V: TRBV9; CDR3: CASSVSISSGNTIYF
length: 14; J: TRBJ1-2; V: TRBV19; CDR3: CASSNQGVPYGYTF
length: 16; J: TRBJ2-2; V: TRBV28; CDR3: CASSSSGTSATGELFF
length: 17; J: TRBJ2-1; V: TRBV7-9; CDR3: CASSSNSGTSGYNEQFF
length: 14; J: TRBJ2-5; V: TRBV30; CDR3: CAWRDTGGVETQYF
length: 13; J: TRBJ2-1; V: TRBV19; CDR3: CASSPGTAGEQFF
length: 15; J: TRBJ2-3; V: TRBV27; CDR3: CASTPWAGLTDTQYF
length: 15; J: TRBJ1-1; V: TRBV5-4; CDR3: CASSLAGVGFTEAFF
length: 15; J: TRBJ2-7; V: TRBV7-8; CDR3: CASSFRLGGPYEQYF
length: 15; J: TRBJ2-7; V: TRBV18; CDR3: CASSPSSGGTYEQYF
length: 14; J: TRBJ1-2; V: TRBV11-2; CDR3: CASSTRDRAYGYTF
length: 14; J: TRBJ1-3; V: TRBV29-1; CDR3: CSVEPGSSGNTIYF
length: 14; J: TRBJ2-7; V: TRBV27; CDR3: CASSLRGEAYEQYF
length: 16; J: TRBJ1-2; V: TRBV7-2; CDR3: CASSLAVKTGGGGYTF
length: 15; J: TRBJ2-7; V: TRBV27; CDR3: CASSPSGRETYEQYF
length: 14; J: TRBJ2-1; V: TRBV29-1; CDR3: CSADPASGPSEQFF
length: 14; J: TRBJ2-7; V: TRBV27; CDR3: CASSSYRDSAEQYF
length: 15; J: TRBJ1-5; V: TRBV19; CDR3: CASSIGQGGGQPQHF
length: 17; J: TRBJ2-2; V: TRBV11-2; CDR3: CASSTRGGQNYRGELFF
length: 13; J: TRBJ1-2; V: TRBV5-6; CDR3: CASSLDRGYGYTF
length: 12; J: TRBJ2-1; V: TRBV29-1; CDR3: CSVDGLRNEQFF
length: 15; J: TRBJ2-2; V: TRBV6-1; CDR3: CASSERDIYTGELFF
length: 12; J: TRBJ2-1; V: TRBV10-2; CDR3: CASSGNIREQFF
length: 14; J: TRBJ2-7; V: TRBV6-1; CDR3: CASRLGDRGREQYF
length: 15; J: TRBJ2-1; V: TRBV19; CDR3: CASSQKRGPYNEQFF
length: 16; J: TRBJ2-2; V: TRBV6-5; CDR3: CASSYSARGPTGELFF
length: 17; J: TRBJ1-2; V: TRBV5-1; CDR3: CASSSGPGQGTNYGYTF
length: 12; J: TRBJ2-5; V: TRBV29-1; CDR3: CSADRFEETQYF
length: 16; J: TRBJ2-1; V: TRBV6-1; CDR3: CASSEARDRVTDEQFF
length: 15; J: TRBJ1-5; V: TRBV4-1; CDR3: CASRPGAVSNQPQHF
length: 10; J: TRBJ2-7; V: TRBV29-1; CDR3: CSVEERVQYF
length: 16; J: TRBJ2-1; V: TRBV2; CDR3: CASSVKGFGIFSEQFF
length: 14; J: TRBJ1-2; V: TRBV11-1; CDR3: CASSLRPGAYGYTF
length: 13; J: TRBJ2-7; V: TRBV29-1; CDR3: CSVHQGISYEQYF
length: 14; J: TRBJ2-1; V: TRBV4-1; CDR3: CASSQVSLADQQFF
length: 16; J: TRBJ2-1; V: TRBV4-1; CDR3: CASSGRRDSFPPEQFF
length: 13; J: TRBJ2-1; V: TRBV11-2; CDR3: CASSLAEGNEQFF
length: 15; J: TRBJ2-3; V: TRBV7-3; CDR3: CASSPYGASTDTQYF
length: 14; J: TRBJ1-2; V: TRBV9; CDR3: CASSVGAGGYGYTF
length: 15; J: TRBJ2-2; V: TRBV27; CDR3: CASSLFDLNTGELFF
length: 15; J: TRBJ2-1; V: TRBV12-2; CDR3: CASRSRAGAGNEQFF
length: 15; J: TRBJ2-1; V: TRBV7-9; CDR3: CASSFRRVQDNEQFF
length: 14; J: TRBJ2-3; V: TRBV5-8; CDR3: CASTLDYLTDTQYF
length: 13; J: TRBJ2-4; V: TRBV18; CDR3: CASSPGLGNIQYF
length: 12; J: TRBJ1-5; V: TRBV27; CDR3: CASSLSGGPQHF
length: 16; J: TRBJ2-1; V: TRBV5-1; CDR3: CASSLDGRSSYNEQFF